This passage covers 8 T cell receptor beta chains from one sample sequenced in a study of shared clonotypes between healthy human individuals. Sequencing was performed with immunoSEQ multiplex PCR; in TCRdb, only in-frame clones are kept and a portion is missing. The table lists 330,000 or so clones, less than 85% of them singletons. Sample: memory CD4+ T cells sorted from blood. Subset: CD45RA-negative fraction. The receptors were gathered from a man aged 25-40 years in good health.

The rearrangement links TRBV2 to TRBJ1-2; TRBD1 agrees at 7 bases. Looked up from germline, CDR1 is SNHLY and CDR2 is FYNNEI. V trimming: 4 bases; J trimming: 6 bases; junction bases outside the gene matches: 8. This CDR3 comprises 14 residues. The CDR3 protein is CASSVDRVVHGYTF. The CDR3 DNA sequence: TGTGCCAGCAGTGTTGACAGGGTGGTCCATGGCTACACCTTC. The full variable domain, completed using reference TRBV2 and TRBJ1-2, is EPEVTQTPSHQVTQMGQEVILRCVPISNHLYFYWYRQILGQKVEFLVSFYNNEISEKSEIFDDQFSVERPDGSNFTLKIRSTKLEDSAMYFCASSVDRVVHGYTFGSGTRLTVV.

V usage is TRBV12-5 and J usage is TRBJ1-4; a possible D gene is TRBD1 (6 bases). V was clipped by 3 bases and J by 16 bases, with 24 bases between them. CDR1 LGHNT and CDR2 FRNRAP come from the germline V gene. This CDR3 has 15 residues. The CDR3, as DNA: TGTGCTAGTGGTTTTCCTTGTTGGGGGCACATCTTTCGGTTTTTT. This sequence encodes CASGFPCWGHIFRFF.

V usage is TRBV6-1 and J usage is TRBJ2-1; D is ambiguous. Trimming cost V 2 bases and J 4 bases, with 9 bases left between them. CDR3 length equals 14 residues. The germline gives CDR1 MNHNS, CDR2 SASEGT. CDR3 loop: CASSESGWYNEQFF. In DNA form, the CDR3 reads TGTGCCAGCAGTGAAAGTGGGTGGTACAATGAGCAGTTCTTC.

The chain uses TRBV30 and TRBJ1-1; D is possibly TRBD1 (5 bases). The CDR3 spans 11 residues. The V end lost 4 bases, the J end lost 8 bases, and 11 bases lay between the germline ends. CDR1 GTSNPN and CDR2 SVGIG come from the germline V gene (reference sequence). The DNA of the CDR3 is TGTGCCTGGAAAACAGGTTCAGAAGCTTTCTTT. Its translation: CAWKTGSEAFF.

V and J are TRBV6-1 and TRBJ2-5; the match to TRBD2 covers 7 bases. The CDR3 consists of 14 residues. The germline CDR1 and CDR2 sequences are MNHNS and SASEGT. V lost 3 bases, J lost 2 bases, and 3 bases stayed unmatched. The CDR3 coding sequence is TGTGCCAGCAGTGAGGGGAGGGGTCAAGAGACCCAGTACTTC. Amino acid sequence: CASSEGRGQETQYF.

The gene calls are TRBV5-5 and TRBJ2-7, with TRBD2 identical over 8 bases. Germline V lookup: CDR1 SGHKS, CDR2 YYEKEE (reference sequence). This CDR3 spans 14 amino acids. After removal of 4 bases from V and 0 bases from J, the junction contained 3 bases not matched to a gene. This CDR3 reads CASSRTSPSYEQYF. CDR3 nucleotide sequence: TGTGCCAGCAGCCGGACTAGCCCCTCCTACGAGCAGTACTTC.

This clone was detected only a few times. V gene TRBV5-1 combines with J gene TRBJ1-1, with 9 bases lining up with TRBD1. The CDR3 is 17 amino acids. Germline assignment: CDR1 SGHRS and CDR2 YFSETQ. V trimming: 0 bases; J trimming: 8 bases; junction bases outside the gene matches: 14. The CDR3 DNA reads TGCGCCAGCAGCTTGGGGGACCCGGGACAGGGAGCATCCGAAGCTTTCTTT. It encodes CASSLGDPGQGASEAFF.

The chain links TRBV7-2 to TRBJ1-2; D gene uncertain. Trimming stripped 2 bases from V and 7 bases from J, with 14 bases between. Germline CDR1 and CDR2: SGHTA and FQGNSA. The CDR3 contains 14 residues. CDR3 bases: TGTGCCAGCAGCTTAAACCCCACGGGGTTTGGCTACACCTTC. This codes for CASSLNPTGFGYTF.